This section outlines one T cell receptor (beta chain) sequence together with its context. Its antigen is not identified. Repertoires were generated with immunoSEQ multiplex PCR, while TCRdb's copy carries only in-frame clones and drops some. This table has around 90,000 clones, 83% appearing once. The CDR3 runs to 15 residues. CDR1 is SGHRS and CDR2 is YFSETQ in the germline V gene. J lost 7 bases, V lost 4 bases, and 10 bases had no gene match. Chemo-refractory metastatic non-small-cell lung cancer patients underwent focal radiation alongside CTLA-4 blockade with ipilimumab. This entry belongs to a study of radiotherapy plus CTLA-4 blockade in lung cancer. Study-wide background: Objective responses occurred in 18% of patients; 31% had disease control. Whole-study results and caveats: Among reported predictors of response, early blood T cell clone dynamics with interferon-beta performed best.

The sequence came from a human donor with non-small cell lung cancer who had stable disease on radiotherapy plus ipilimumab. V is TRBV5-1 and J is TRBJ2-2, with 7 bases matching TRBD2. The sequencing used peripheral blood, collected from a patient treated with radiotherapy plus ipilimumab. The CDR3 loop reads CASSRILAMVGELFF. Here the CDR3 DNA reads TGCGCCAGCAGCAGAATACTAGCGATGGTCGGGGAGCTGTTTTTT.